Sequencing of this T cell receptor (beta chain) was carried out in a study of blood T cell repertoires in COVID-19. Resolution of symptoms, clearance, or two negative PCRs was present in recovered Cohort 3 donors. This clone turned up a few times. This CDR3 comprises 14 residues. CDR1 is SNHLY, CDR2 FYNNEI, per germline. With 7 bases removed from V and 0 bases from J, the gap between germline ends came to 12 bases. The table came from immunoSEQ multiplex PCR; TCRdb's copy has only in-frame clones and leaves some out. The sample consists of 450,000 to 500,000 clones, roughly 87% of them appearing once.

This receptor was taken from a woman between 18 and 29 years old who had recovered from COVID-19. The sample taken for sequencing was PBMCs or T cells enriched from blood (not recorded which). The rearrangement uses TRBV2 and TRBJ2-5; TRBD1 is a possible D gene (6 bases). The CDR3 is CASIPGQYQETQYF. The CDR3, as DNA: TGTGCCAGCATCCCCGGACAGTACCAAGAGACCCAGTACTTC.